These T cell receptor beta chains were read from a single sample in a study of blood T cell repertoires in COVID-19. Measured with immunoSEQ multiplex PCR; TCRdb has only the in-frame clones, and not every one. The sample lists 60,000 or so clones; approximately 82% were seen once. Material: peripheral blood. The receptors shown here come from a man in his fifties or sixties with acute or convalescent COVID-19. Each CDR3 is given with its conserved first and last residue. A D gene is named only where the DNA matches it firmly. Only part of the rows carry a size: once, few, many, or a class if the clone is expanded.

j_call v_call d_call clone_size cdr3_nt cdr3_aa
TRBJ2-7 TRBV15 NA NA TGTGCCACCAGCAGAGATCGACTCGGGGGGCAGTACTTC CATSRDRLGGQYF
TRBJ2-7 TRBV7-2 TRBD2 NA TGTGCCAGCAGCTTAGTAGCGGGGGGGAGGGAGCAGTACTTC CASSLVAGGREQYF
TRBJ1-6 TRBV25-1 NA NA TGTGCCAGCAGTGAGATGAGGAATTCACCCCTCCACTTT CASSEMRNSPLHF
TRBJ2-7 TRBV6-5 NA NA TGTGCCAGCAGTTGGAGGGGCGAAGCCCCCGAGCAGTACTTC CASSWRGEAPEQYF
TRBJ1-1 TRBV6-1 NA once TGTGCCAGCAGTGAAGGCCGCAGGGCTTTCTTT CASSEGRRAFF
TRBJ2-2 TRBV4-1 TRBD1 NA TGCGCCAGCAGCAAAGAGGTTCAGGACAGGAGAACCGGGGAGCTGTTTTTT CASSKEVQDRRTGELFF
TRBJ1-1 TRBV6-2/TRBV6-3 NA NA TGTGCCAGCAGTACGGGGAGGGTGAACACTGAAGCTTTCTTT CASSTGRVNTEAFF
TRBJ1-5 TRBV4-2 NA NA TGTGCCAGCAGCCAAGATCCCCCGGGGGGAACCCAGCATTTT CASSQDPPGGTQHF
TRBJ1-2 TRBV19 NA NA TGTGCCAGTAGTACCACACCCGGGACACTTACGAGGGGCTACACCTTC CASSTTPGTLTRGYTF
TRBJ2-7 TRBV24-1 NA NA TGTGCCACCAGTGATTTTAGCAGGGGCAACGAGCAGTACTTC CATSDFSRGNEQYF
TRBJ1-4 TRBV28 TRBD1 NA TGTGCCAGCAGTCTCCTGACAGGGGCTAATGAAAAACTGTTTTTT CASSLLTGANEKLFF
TRBJ1-4 TRBV9 NA few TGTGCCAGCAGCCCTTTGGCAGGAGGTGAAAAACTGTTTTTT CASSPLAGGEKLFF
TRBJ1-1 TRBV5-4 TRBD1 NA TGTGCCAGCAGCTTAAGAGACAGGGCCTTAGTTTGGAACACTGAAGCTTTCTTT CASSLRDRALVWNTEAFF
TRBJ1-6 TRBV7-2 TRBD1 NA TGTGCCAGCAGCGGAGGACAGGGTAATTCACCCCTCCACTTT CASSGGQGNSPLHF
TRBJ2-1 TRBV13 TRBD2 NA TGTGCCAGCAGCTCCCGTCCCGGGGGGGATGAGCAGTTCTTC CASSSRPGGDEQFF
TRBJ1-5 TRBV2 NA NA TGTGCCAGCAGTGAGTGGAACTATAGCAATCAGCCCCAGCATTTT CASSEWNYSNQPQHF
TRBJ2-2 TRBV5-1 TRBD1 once TGCGCCAGCAGCTCGCGGGACAGGGGGCTATTCGGGGAGCTGTTTTTT CASSSRDRGLFGELFF
TRBJ1-2 TRBV30 NA once TGTGCCTGGGACATGAACCTTGGGAACTATGGCTACACCTTC CAWDMNLGNYGYTF
TRBJ2-5 TRBV7-2 TRBD2 few TGTGCCAGCAGCCCGCGGACTAGCATAGAGACCCAGTACTTC CASSPRTSIETQYF
TRBJ2-1 TRBV6-5 NA NA TGTGCCAGCACGCCGGAGTACAATGAGCAGTTCTTC CASTPEYNEQFF
TRBJ2-3 TRBV30 NA NA TGTGCCTGGAGGCCCACTAGACGGGGGAGCACAGATACGCAGTATTTT CAWRPTRRGSTDTQYF
TRBJ2-7 TRBV7-2 TRBD1 NA TGTGCCAGCAGCCGGACAGGGGGGGACTACGAGCAGTACTTC CASSRTGGDYEQYF
TRBJ2-1 TRBV19 TRBD2 NA TGTGCCAGTAGTCGAGGTGACGCGGGGGCCTACAATGAGCAGTTCTTC CASSRGDAGAYNEQFF
TRBJ1-1 TRBV7-3 NA NA TGTGCCAGCAGCTTACTACAGGGCACTGAAGCTTTCTTT CASSLLQGTEAFF
TRBJ2-1 TRBV7-2 TRBD2 NA TGTGCCAGCAGCTTAGTTACTACTAGCGACCAGTTCTTC CASSLVTTSDQFF
TRBJ1-2 TRBV27 TRBD1 NA TGTGCCAGCAGAACAAACGCAGGGGGCTTCTATGGCTACACCTTC CASRTNAGGFYGYTF
TRBJ2-1 TRBV29-1 TRBD1 NA TGCAGCGTGATGGGACAGGGGTCCTACAATGAGCAGTTCTTC CSVMGQGSYNEQFF
TRBJ1-5 TRBV10-3 NA many TGTGCCATCAGTGTACAGCTAAATCAGCCCCAGCATTTT CAISVQLNQPQHF
TRBJ1-2 TRBV7-2 NA NA TGTGCCAGCAGCGCTACCAAGTCTATGCTCGACTATGGCTACACCTTC CASSATKSMLDYGYTF
TRBJ2-1 TRBV5-1 NA NA TGCGCCAGCAGCCCGGGGGTACGTGACGGGAATGAGCAGTTCTTC CASSPGVRDGNEQFF
TRBJ2-7 TRBV5-1 TRBD1 NA TGCGCCAGCAGCGTAACGACAGGGTCCTACGAGCAGTACTTC CASSVTTGSYEQYF
TRBJ2-7 TRBV4-1 TRBD2 NA TGCGCCAGCAGCCAAGTACTTGCGGGATCAGCGGGAGTTTACGAGCAGTACTTC CASSQVLAGSAGVYEQYF
TRBJ1-1 TRBV10-3 NA NA TGTGCCACCTCGAACCGGGGTGAAGCTTTCTTT CATSNRGEAFF
TRBJ1-1 TRBV5-1 TRBD1 once TGCGCCAGCAGCTACACAGGGGTAGGTCTAGGCACTGAAGCTTTCTTT CASSYTGVGLGTEAFF
TRBJ2-7 TRBV2 NA NA TGTGCCAGCAGTGACCGGGCCTACGAGCAGTACTTC CASSDRAYEQYF
TRBJ1-1 TRBV30 TRBD1 NA TGTGCCTGGACCCAAAGGGGGCTCGCGGACACTGAAGCTTTCTTT CAWTQRGLADTEAFF
TRBJ1-6 TRBV19 TRBD1 NA TGTGCCAGTAGTCTTGGGACAGACTATTCACCCCTCCACTTT CASSLGTDYSPLHF
TRBJ2-5 TRBV11-3 TRBD2 NA TGTGCCAGCAGCATAGGGGTCAGCGGGGGGGCCCGGGAGACCCAGTACTTC CASSIGVSGGARETQYF
TRBJ2-3 TRBV20-1 NA NA TGCAGTGCTAGTATCTCTTTCCGCACAGATACGCAGTATTTT CSASISFRTDTQYF
TRBJ1-2 TRBV29-1 NA NA TGCAGCGTTGGACAGCTATATGGCTACACCTTC CSVGQLYGYTF
TRBJ1-2 TRBV20-1 NA NA TGCAGTGCTAGTCTGGGGCAGGGGTATGGCTACACCTTC CSASLGQGYGYTF
TRBJ2-2 TRBV7-8 TRBD1 NA TGTGCCAGCAGCCCCGATCGGACAGGGAGGTTCACCGGGGAGCTGTTTTTT CASSPDRTGRFTGELFF
TRBJ1-2 TRBV2 TRBD1 NA TGTGCCAGCAGAACCGGGACAGACTATGGCTACACCTTC CASRTGTDYGYTF
TRBJ1-5 TRBV19 NA NA TGTGCCAGTAGTATACCGGCCGGGGGAGGCAATCAGCCCCAGCATTTT CASSIPAGGGNQPQHF
TRBJ1-2 TRBV7-8 NA NA TGTGCCAGCAGCTTAGAGGGTCCAGGGGACTATGGCTACACCTTC CASSLEGPGDYGYTF
TRBJ1-1 TRBV5-1 NA NA TGCGCCAGCAGCCCGGACAGCCTAAACACTGAAGCTTTCTTT CASSPDSLNTEAFF
TRBJ1-1 TRBV5-6 NA NA TGTGCCAGCAGCTTCCAGATTGCCACTGAAGCTTTCTTT CASSFQIATEAFF
TRBJ1-2 TRBV7-9 NA NA TGTGCCAGCAGCTTAGCCGGAATGAGGGAGGGTGGCTACACCTTC CASSLAGMREGGYTF
TRBJ2-7 TRBV6-5 NA NA TGTGCCATACGGCCTTCTAGCTCCTACGAGCAGTACTTC CAIRPSSSYEQYF
TRBJ1-2 TRBV19 NA NA TGTGCCAGTAGTCCTGACGGGGGCTATGGCTACACCTTC CASSPDGGYGYTF